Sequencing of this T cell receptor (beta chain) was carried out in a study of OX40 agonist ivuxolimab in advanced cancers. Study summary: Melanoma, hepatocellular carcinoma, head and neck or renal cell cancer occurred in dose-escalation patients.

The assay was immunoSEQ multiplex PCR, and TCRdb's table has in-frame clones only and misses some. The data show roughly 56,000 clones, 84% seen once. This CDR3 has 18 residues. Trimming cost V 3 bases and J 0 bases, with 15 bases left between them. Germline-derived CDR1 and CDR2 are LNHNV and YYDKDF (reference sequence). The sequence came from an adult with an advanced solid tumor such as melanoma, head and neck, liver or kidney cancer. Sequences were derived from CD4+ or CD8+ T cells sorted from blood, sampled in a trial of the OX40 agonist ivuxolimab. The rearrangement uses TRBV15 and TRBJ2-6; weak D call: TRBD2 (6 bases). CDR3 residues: CATSSPEGRISGANVLTF. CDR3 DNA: TGTGCCACCAGCAGCCCGGAGGGCCGGATCTCTGGGGCCAACGTCCTGACTTTC. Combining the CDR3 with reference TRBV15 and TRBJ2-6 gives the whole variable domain DAMVIQNPRYQVTQFGKPVTLSCSQTLNHNVMYWYQQKSSQAPKLLFHYYDKDFNNEADTPDNFQSRRPNTSFCFLDIRSPGLGDTAMYLCATSSPEGRISGANVLTFGAGSRLTVL.